These 15 T cell receptor beta chains originate from one sample sequenced in a study of T cell responses to AZD1222 COVID-19 vaccine. Here immunoSEQ multiplex PCR was the method, and the copy in TCRdb shows in-frame clones only, minus some. Here the sample spans 150,000 or so clones, more than 90% being singletons. Sample: peripheral blood, taken 28 days after the second AZD1222 dose. These TCRs come from an adult who received the AZD1222 COVID-19 vaccine.

The chain links TRBV7-9 to TRBJ1-4, with unresolved D. Per the germline V gene, CDR1 is SEHNR and CDR2 is FQNEAQ (reference sequence). Deletions cut 2 bases from V and 4 bases from J, with 11 bases between. The CDR3 has 15 residues. The CDR3 sequence is CASSLYGPDNEKLFF. CDR3 in DNA: TGTGCCAGCAGCTTATACGGGCCAGATAATGAAAAACTGTTTTTT.

Here the CDR3 reads CASVDRLNMNTEAFF. The DNA for the CDR3 is TGCGCCAGCGTGGACAGACTAAACATGAACACTGAAGCTTTCTTT. V is TRBV5-1 and J is TRBJ1-1; D is possibly TRBD1 (6 bases). Trimming removed 7 bases from V and 0 bases from J, with 16 bases in between. The CDR3 is 15 amino acids. Germline assignment: CDR1 SGHRS and CDR2 YFSETQ.

This sequence joins TRBV6-1 and TRBJ2-7; weak D call: TRBD2 (6 bases). Germline-derived CDR1 and CDR2 are MNHNS and SASEGT. This CDR3 has 13 amino acids. Trimming pared 1 base from V and 4 bases from J, leaving 8 bases between. The DNA of the CDR3 is TGTGCCAGCAGTGAAGTGCGGGGTTACGAGCAGTACTTC. As protein: CASSEVRGYEQYF.

The chain is built from TRBV28 and TRBJ1-3; no clear D. The CDR3 runs 15 residues. V was pared by 5 bases and J by 0 bases, with 11 bases between. CDR1 MDHEN and CDR2 SYDVKM come from the germline V gene. CDR3 nucleotide sequence: TGTGCCAGCAGTAAGGACTTCTACTCTGGAAACACCATATATTTT. It yields the protein CASSKDFYSGNTIYF.

V and J are TRBV10-2 and TRBJ1-6, with D unclear. The V end was cut by 4 bases, the J end by 7 bases, with 14 bases between. Germline-derived CDR1 and CDR2 are WSHSY and SAAADI. The CDR3 loop spans 15 amino acids. The CDR3 region is CASSARRSGNSPLHF. The CDR3 DNA follows: TGCGCCAGCAGTGCCCGTCGGAGTGGCAATTCACCCCTCCACTTT.

The gene calls are TRBV7-6 and TRBJ2-2; D not certain. Germline CDR1 reads SGHVS; CDR2 reads FNYEAQ. Trimming shortened V by 1 base and J by 6 bases, and 15 bases separated the two germline ends. This CDR3 comprises 16 residues. CDR3 protein: CASSLVKGIWSGELFF. Written as DNA, the CDR3 is TGTGCCAGCAGCTTAGTTAAGGGCATCTGGTCCGGGGAGCTGTTTTTT.

The chain carries TRBV5-1 and TRBJ1-2; D call uncertain. Trimming removed 0 bases from V and 9 bases from J, with 12 bases in between. This CDR3 spans 13 amino acids. The germline V gene encodes CDR1 SGHRS and CDR2 YFSETQ. CDR3 loop: CASSLGPPMSYTF. CDR3 bases: TGCGCCAGCAGCTTGGGACCTCCAATGAGCTACACCTTC.

This chain joins TRBV7-9 and TRBJ1-4; D not resolved. The CDR3 length is 16 residues. V was shortened by 1 base and J by 5 bases, with 14 bases between the two germline ends. Germline V gene data show CDR1 as SEHNR and CDR2 as FQNEAQ (reference sequence). The DNA for the CDR3 is TGTGCCAGCAGCTTAGGATTTTCGGACCGAAATGAAAAACTGTTTTTT. It yields the protein CASSLGFSDRNEKLFF. The complete variable domain, with remaining parts taken from reference TRBV7-9 and TRBJ1-4, reads DTGVSQNPRHKITKRGQNVTFRCDPISEHNRLYWYRQTLGQGPEFLTYFQNEAQLEKSRLLSDRFSAERPKGSFSTLEIQRTEQGDSAMYLCASSLGFSDRNEKLFFGSGTQLSVL.

This sequence joins TRBV7-9 and TRBJ2-3; D may correspond to TRBD1 or TRBD2 (6 bases each). This CDR3 is 15 amino acids long. Trimming stripped 5 bases from V and 4 bases from J, with 16 bases between. Germline CDR1 SEHNR, CDR2 FQNEAQ (reference sequence). Here the CDR3 DNA reads TGTGCCAGCAGCATCAGGGGAGGAGGGCCAGATACGCAGTATTTT. The encoded protein is CASSIRGGGPDTQYF.

CDR3 DNA: TGTGCCAGCTCACCACCGCATAGGGGGGTCCGATATGGCTACACCTTC. Amino acids: CASSPPHRGVRYGYTF. The chain links TRBV18 to TRBJ1-2; D is perhaps TRBD1 (6 bases). The CDR3 is 16 amino acids. Trimming cost V 0 bases and J 5 bases, with 16 bases left between them. CDR1 and CDR2 (germline): KGHSH, LQKENI.

Only a few counts were recorded for this clone. The rearrangement uses TRBV7-8 and TRBJ2-2; no definite D call. The V gene lost 7 bases and the J gene lost 6 bases, with 12 bases spanning the gap. This CDR3 region has 13 residues. Germline CDR1 reads SGHVS; CDR2 reads FQNEAQ. In DNA, the CDR3 is TGTGCCAGCAACAGTCTGCTCTCCGGGGAGCTGTTTTTT. Protein product: CASNSLLSGELFF.

The V gene is TRBV5-1, the J gene TRBJ1-1, with 7 bases matching TRBD1. CDR1 and CDR2 (germline): SGHRS, YFSETQ. The CDR3 is 13 residues long. J was trimmed by 6 bases and V by 1 base; bases with no gene match: 3. The CDR3 coding sequence is TGCGCCAGCAGCTTGCACAGGGGCGCTGAAGCTTTCTTT. Translation: CASSLHRGAEAFF.

This CDR3 is CASRNNRGNEKLFF. The CDR3 region has the DNA TGTGCCAGCAGGAATAACAGGGGTAATGAAAAACTGTTTTTT. This sequence joins TRBV27 and TRBJ1-4; 7 nucleotides match TRBD1. Germline V gives CDR1 MNHEY, CDR2 SMNVEV (reference sequence). This CDR3 is 14 amino acids long. Losses at the gene ends were 6 bases for V and 4 bases for J; bases not matched to a gene: 5. Based on the CDR3 plus reference TRBV27 and TRBJ1-4, the full variable domain is EAQVTQNPRYLITVTGKKLTVTCSQNMNHEYMSWYRQDPGLGLRQIYYSMNVEVTDKGDVPEGYKVSRKEKRNFPLILESPSPNQTSLYFCASRNNRGNEKLFFGSGTQLSVL.

This rearrangement joins TRBV10-3 to TRBJ1-2; 9 bases map to TRBD1. Per the germline V gene, CDR1 is ENHRY and CDR2 is SYGVKD. The CDR3 has 15 amino acids. V lost 1 base and J lost 4; bases outside the gene matches: 4. The CDR3: CAISELKDRGYGYTF. The CDR3 DNA reads as TGTGCCATCAGTGAGTTAAAGGACAGGGGCTATGGCTACACCTTC.

This chain connects TRBV5-6 to TRBJ1-5, with 8 bases lining up with TRBD1. The junction had 10 bases not matched to a gene; V was cut back by 4 bases and J by 1 base. The CDR3 spans 17 residues. In germline, CDR1 is SGHDT, CDR2 YYEEEE. The CDR3 coding sequence is TGTGCCAGCAGCCGCCGTCAGGGGGCGGCGAGCAATCAGCCCCAGCATTTT. Its translation: CASSRRQGAASNQPQHF.